Listed below are T cell receptor beta chains from one sample, sequenced in a study of T cell responses to AZD1222 COVID-19 vaccine. Data came from immunoSEQ multiplex PCR; TCRdb stores just in-frame clones and leaves some out. This table has 130,000 or so clones, roughly 89% appearing once. This material consisted of peripheral blood, taken on day 0 of AZD1222 vaccination. The receptors here all came from an adult in good health. CDR3s include the opening cysteine and the closing phenylalanine or tryptophan. Fields, in order: clone size, D gene, V gene, J gene, CDR3 protein, CDR3 DNA. The D gene is left open where the match is weak. A clone size is listed for some rows: how often the clone was seen (once, few, many), or a class if it is expanded.

.	.	TRBV5-6	TRBJ2-7	CASSYTDRTYEQYF	TGTGCCAGCAGCTATACAGACAGGACCTACGAGCAGTACTTC
.	.	TRBV6-2/TRBV6-3	TRBJ2-1	CASSYMGGGNEQFF	TGTGCCAGCAGTTACATGGGGGGCGGGAATGAGCAGTTCTTC
few	TRBD1	TRBV5-4	TRBJ1-2	CASSLGGTALSYGYTF	TGTGCCAGCAGCTTGGGGGGGACAGCTTTATCCTATGGCTACACCTTC
.	.	TRBV30	TRBJ1-1	CAWSVRGPEAFF	TGTGCCTGGAGTGTACGAGGGCCTGAAGCTTTCTTT
.	.	TRBV3-1/TRBV3-2	TRBJ1-1	CASSPSLRGTEAFF	TGTGCCAGCAGCCCTTCTTTGCGGGGCACTGAAGCTTTCTTT
.	.	TRBV5-1	TRBJ2-5	CASSSDGQQETQYF	TGCGCCAGCAGCTCGGACGGACAGCAAGAGACCCAGTACTTC
.	TRBD1	TRBV5-6	TRBJ2-1	CASSWTGGLSEQFF	TGTGCCAGCAGCTGGACAGGGGGCCTAAGTGAGCAGTTCTTC
.	.	TRBV18	TRBJ1-1	CASSRGSGNTEAFF	TGTGCCAGCTCGCGGGGGTCGGGGAACACTGAAGCTTTCTTT
.	TRBD1	TRBV7-6	TRBJ1-2	CASSKDRLGLLGDGYTF	TGTGCCAGCAGCAAGGACAGGTTGGGGCTGCTTGGGGATGGCTACACCTTC
.	TRBD1	TRBV7-2	TRBJ1-5	CASGYRGDQPQHF	TGTGCCAGCGGATACAGGGGGGACCAGCCCCAGCATTTT
.	TRBD2	TRBV5-4	TRBJ2-2	CASSPLAGRDTGELFF	TGTGCCAGCAGCCCCTTGGCGGGGAGGGACACCGGGGAGCTGTTTTTT
once	.	TRBV15	TRBJ1-6	CATSRVITASPLHF	TGTGCCACCAGCAGAGTCATAACCGCTTCACCCCTCCACTTT
.	.	TRBV6-5	TRBJ1-2	CASSYSGFIYTF	TGTGCCAGCAGTTACTCAGGGTTTATCTACACCTTC
.	.	TRBV29-1	TRBJ1-1	CSVQGPEAFF	TGCAGCGTTCAGGGGCCTGAAGCTTTCTTT
.	.	TRBV11-2	TRBJ1-2	CASGRQENYGYTF	TGTGCCAGCGGCCGACAGGAGAACTATGGCTACACCTTC
.	.	TRBV12-5	TRBJ1-1	CASGLTGLDSGAFF	TGTGCTAGTGGTTTGACTGGGTTGGATTCAGGAGCTTTCTTT
.	.	TRBV2	TRBJ1-6	CAGRTAETSPLHF	TGTGCCGGGAGGACAGCCGAGACCTCACCCCTCCACTTT
.	TRBD1	TRBV6-4	TRBJ1-5	CASSTSGTGGGWGNQPQHF	TGTGCCAGCAGTACCTCCGGGACAGGGGGCGGTTGGGGCAATCAGCCCCAGCATTTT
.	.	TRBV2	TRBJ2-2	CASKGSLNTGELFF	TGTGCCAGCAAAGGGTCCCTGAACACCGGGGAGCTGTTTTTT
.	.	TRBV19	TRBJ1-5	CASRLAGAKGGNQPQHF	TGTGCCAGCCGATTGGCCGGGGCAAAAGGGGGCAATCAGCCCCAGCATTTT
once	.	TRBV7-2	TRBJ1-6	CASSLDRFQGPLHF	TGTGCCAGCAGCTTAGACAGGTTCCAGGGACCCCTCCACTTT
.	.	TRBV5-1	TRBJ2-3	CASSDLGPSGTDTQYF	TGCGCCAGCAGCGACCTCGGTCCTAGCGGCACAGATACGCAGTATTTT
.	TRBD1	TRBV19	TRBJ1-2	CASRSDRDRGLVTF	TGTGCCAGTAGATCGGACAGGGACAGGGGATTAGTAACCTTC
.	.	TRBV3-1/TRBV3-2	TRBJ1-2	CASSQLIGQNYGYTF	TGTGCCAGCAGCCAACTGATTGGACAGAACTATGGCTACACCTTC
.	TRBD1	TRBV6-5	TRBJ1-1	CASTDRETEAFF	TGTGCCAGTACGGACAGGGAGACTGAAGCTTTCTTT
.	.	TRBV6-6	TRBJ1-1	CASRAEEGAFF	TGTGCCAGCAGGGCAGAGGAGGGAGCTTTCTTT
.	TRBD2	TRBV6-2/TRBV6-3	TRBJ2-5	CASSYAGGQETQYF	TGTGCCAGCAGTTACGCCGGGGGGCAAGAGACCCAGTACTTC
.	TRBD1	TRBV9	TRBJ1-1	CASGRQGLNTEAFF	TGTGCCAGCGGACGACAGGGACTGAACACTGAAGCTTTCTTT
.	.	TRBV11-2	TRBJ1-1	CASSLSGFAFF	TGTGCCAGCAGCCTCTCGGGGTTCGCTTTCTTT
.	.	TRBV12-3/TRBV12-4	TRBJ2-4	CASSRQSGNIQYF	TGTGCCAGCAGTCGACAATCGGGAAACATTCAGTACTTC
.	.	TRBV27	TRBJ1-5	CASSLGGAQPQHF	TGTGCCAGCAGTTTAGGGGGCGCTCAGCCCCAGCATTTT
.	TRBD1	TRBV7-6	TRBJ2-5	CASSTTGVGTQYF	TGTGCCAGCAGCACGACAGGGGTCGGGACCCAGTACTTC
.	.	TRBV5-5	TRBJ1-1	CASSTPGWENTEAFF	TGTGCCAGCAGCACCCCGGGGTGGGAGAACACTGAAGCTTTCTTT
few	.	TRBV5-4	TRBJ1-4	CASSFDRSNEKLFF	TGTGCCAGCAGCTTTGACAGATCTAATGAAAAACTGTTTTTT
.	.	TRBV27	TRBJ2-6	CASSLYSGANVLTF	TGTGCCAGCAGTTTGTACTCTGGGGCCAACGTCCTGACTTTC
.	.	TRBV6-5	TRBJ2-7	CASSHDSAEQYF	TGTGCCAGCAGCCACGACAGTGCCGAGCAGTACTTC
.	TRBD1	TRBV7-8	TRBJ1-5	CASSPGTDNSNQPQHF	TGTGCCAGCAGCCCTGGGACAGACAATAGCAATCAGCCCCAGCATTTT
.	.	TRBV7-9	TRBJ2-7	CASSLGGDAYEQYF	TGTGCCAGCAGCTTAGGAGGAGACGCCTACGAGCAGTACTTC
.	TRBD1	TRBV19	TRBJ1-2	CASSIGGTVNGYTF	TGTGCCAGTAGTATAGGTGGGACAGTAAATGGCTACACCTTC
.	.	TRBV5-4	TRBJ1-2	CASSSGGDHGYTF	TGTGCCAGCAGCTCGGGGGGGGATCATGGCTACACCTTC
.	.	TRBV19	TRBJ1-2	CASSIDLRGNYGYTF	TGTGCCAGTAGTATAGATCTCCGGGGTAACTATGGCTACACCTTC
.	.	TRBV14	TRBJ1-1	CASSQTGHWNTEAFF	TGTGCCAGCAGCCAGACGGGACACTGGAACACTGAAGCTTTCTTT
.	TRBD1	TRBV4-1	TRBJ2-7	CASSQDRGTGGSEQYF	TGCGCCAGCAGCCAAGATCGGGGGACAGGGGGATCCGAGCAGTACTTC
.	.	TRBV7-9	TRBJ1-4	CASSLDHPGPTNEKLFF	TGTGCCAGCAGCTTAGACCACCCAGGGCCAACTAATGAAAAACTGTTTTTT
.	TRBD1	TRBV27	TRBJ1-6	CASSKTGGPSSPLHF	TGTGCCAGCAGTAAAACAGGGGGCCCTAGCTCACCCCTCCACTTT